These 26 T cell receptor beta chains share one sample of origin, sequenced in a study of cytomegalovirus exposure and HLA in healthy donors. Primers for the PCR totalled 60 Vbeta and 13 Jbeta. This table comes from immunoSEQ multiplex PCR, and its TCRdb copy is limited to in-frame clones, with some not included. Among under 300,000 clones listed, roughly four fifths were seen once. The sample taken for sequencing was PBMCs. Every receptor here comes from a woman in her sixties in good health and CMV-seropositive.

The CDR3 loop is CASQKAGEGQPQHF. The CDR3 DNA reads as TGCGCCAGCCAAAAGGCAGGGGAGGGACAGCCCCAGCATTTT. J is TRBJ1-5 and V is TRBV10-1; D might be TRBD1 (6 bases). Germline V CDR1 and CDR2: WNHNN, SYGVQD (reference sequence). V was pared by 8 bases and J by 7 bases, with 18 bases between. CDR3 length: 14 residues.

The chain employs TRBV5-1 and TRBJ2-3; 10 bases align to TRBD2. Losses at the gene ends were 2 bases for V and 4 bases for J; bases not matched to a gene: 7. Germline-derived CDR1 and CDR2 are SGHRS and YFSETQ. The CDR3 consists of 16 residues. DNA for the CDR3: TGCGCCAGCAGCTTACCTCTAGCGGGAGCCTCAGATACGCAGTATTTT. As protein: CASSLPLAGASDTQYF. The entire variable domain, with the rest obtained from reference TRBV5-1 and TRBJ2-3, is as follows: KAGVTQTPRYLIKTRGQQVTLSCSPISGHRSVSWYQQTPGQGLQFLFEYFSETQRNKGNFPGRFSGRQFSNSRSEMNVSTLELGDSALYLCASSLPLAGASDTQYFGPGTRLTVL.

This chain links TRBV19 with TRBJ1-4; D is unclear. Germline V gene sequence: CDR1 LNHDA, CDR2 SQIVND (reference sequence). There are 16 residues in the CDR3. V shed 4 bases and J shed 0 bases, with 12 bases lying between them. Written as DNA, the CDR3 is TGTGCCAGTAGTAAATGGGAGGGAGCAACTAATGAAAAACTGTTTTTT. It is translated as CASSKWEGATNEKLFF. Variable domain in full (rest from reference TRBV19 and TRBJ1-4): DGGITQSPKYLFRKEGQNVTLSCEQNLNHDAMYWYRQDPGQGLRLIYYSQIVNDFQKGDIAEGYSVSREKKESFPLTVTSAQKNPTAFYLCASSKWEGATNEKLFFGSGTQLSVL.

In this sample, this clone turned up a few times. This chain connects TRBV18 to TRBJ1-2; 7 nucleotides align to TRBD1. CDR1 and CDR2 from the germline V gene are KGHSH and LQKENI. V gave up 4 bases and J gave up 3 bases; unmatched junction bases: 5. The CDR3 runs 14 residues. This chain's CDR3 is CASSLPGQDYGYTF. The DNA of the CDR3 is TGTGCCAGCTCACTACCCGGACAGGACTATGGCTACACCTTC.

CDR3 amino acids: CASNSEQQNSYEQYF. In nucleotides, the CDR3 is TGTGCCAGCAACTCCGAACAGCAAAACTCCTACGAGCAGTACTTC. This sequence joins TRBV5-6 and TRBJ2-5; no reliable D call. The DNA end lines up better with TRBJ2-7; the J call may be wrong. Germline loops: CDR1 SGHDT, CDR2 YYEEEE. The CDR3 loop spans 15 amino acids.

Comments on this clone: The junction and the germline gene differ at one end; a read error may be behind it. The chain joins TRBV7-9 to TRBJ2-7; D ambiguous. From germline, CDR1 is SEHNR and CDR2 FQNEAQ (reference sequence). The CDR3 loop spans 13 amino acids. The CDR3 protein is CASSRTADLEEYF. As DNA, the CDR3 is TGTGCCAGCAGCCGAACCGCCGACCTCGAGGAGTACTTC. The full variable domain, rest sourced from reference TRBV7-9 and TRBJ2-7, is DTGVSQNPRHKITKRGQNVTFRCDPISEHNRLYWYRQTLGQGPEFLTYFQNEAQLEKSRLLSDRFSAERPKGSFSTLEIQRTEQGDSAMYLCASSRTADLEEYFGPGTRLTVT.

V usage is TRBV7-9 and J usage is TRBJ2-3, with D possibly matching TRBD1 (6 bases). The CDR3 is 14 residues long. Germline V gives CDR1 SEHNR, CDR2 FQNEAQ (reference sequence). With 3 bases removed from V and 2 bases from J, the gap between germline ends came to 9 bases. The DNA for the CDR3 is TGTGCCAGCAGCTTCGACAGGTCCACAGATACGCAGTATTTT. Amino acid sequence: CASSFDRSTDTQYF.

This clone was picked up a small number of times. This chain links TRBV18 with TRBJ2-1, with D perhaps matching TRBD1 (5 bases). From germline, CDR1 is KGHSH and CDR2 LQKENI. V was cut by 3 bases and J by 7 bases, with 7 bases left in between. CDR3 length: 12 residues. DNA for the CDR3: TGTGCCAGCTCACCCAGGGTAAATGAGCAGTTCTTC. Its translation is CASSPRVNEQFF.

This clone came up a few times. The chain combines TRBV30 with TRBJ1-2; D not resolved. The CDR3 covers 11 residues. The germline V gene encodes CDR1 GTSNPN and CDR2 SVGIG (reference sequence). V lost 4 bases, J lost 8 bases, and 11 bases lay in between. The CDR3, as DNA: TGTGCCTGGATGGAGGGTTTCGGCTACACCTTC. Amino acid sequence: CAWMEGFGYTF.

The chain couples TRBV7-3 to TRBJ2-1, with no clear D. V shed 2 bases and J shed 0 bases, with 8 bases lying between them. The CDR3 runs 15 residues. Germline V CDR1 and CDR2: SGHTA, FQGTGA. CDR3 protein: CASSLSSSSYNEQFF. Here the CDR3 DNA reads TGTGCCAGCAGCTTATCATCGAGCTCCTACAATGAGCAGTTCTTC. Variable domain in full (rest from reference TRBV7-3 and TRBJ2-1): GAGVSQTPSNKVTEKGKYVELRCDPISGHTALYWYRQSLGQGPEFLIYFQGTGAADDSGLPNDRFFAVRPEGSVSTLKIQRTERGDSAVYLCASSLSSSSYNEQFFGPGTRLTVL.

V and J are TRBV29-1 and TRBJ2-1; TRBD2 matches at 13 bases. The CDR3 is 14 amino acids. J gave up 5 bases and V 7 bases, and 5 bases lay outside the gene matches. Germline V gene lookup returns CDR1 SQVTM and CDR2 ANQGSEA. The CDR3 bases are TGCAGCGCCTACACTAGCGGGAGGGACAATGAGCAGTTCTTC. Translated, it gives CSAYTSGRDNEQFF.

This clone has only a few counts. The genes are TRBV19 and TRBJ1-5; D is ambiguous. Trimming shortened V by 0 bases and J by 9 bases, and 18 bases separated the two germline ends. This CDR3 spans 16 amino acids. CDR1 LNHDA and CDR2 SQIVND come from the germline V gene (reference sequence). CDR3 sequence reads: CASSIDPRQLVGPQHF. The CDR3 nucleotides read TGTGCCAGTAGTATAGACCCCCGACAACTGGTGGGGCCCCAGCATTTT.

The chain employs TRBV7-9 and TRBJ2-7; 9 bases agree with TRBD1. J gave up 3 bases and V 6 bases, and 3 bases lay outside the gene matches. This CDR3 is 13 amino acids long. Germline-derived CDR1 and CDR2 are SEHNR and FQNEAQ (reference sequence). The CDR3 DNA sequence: TGTGCCAGCAGTCGGACAGGGGACTACGAGCAGTACTTC. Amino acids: CASSRTGDYEQYF.

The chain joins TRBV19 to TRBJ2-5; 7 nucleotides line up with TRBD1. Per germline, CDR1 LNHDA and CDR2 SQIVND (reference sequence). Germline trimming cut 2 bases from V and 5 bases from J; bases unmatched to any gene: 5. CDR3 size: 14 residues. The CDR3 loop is CASSIRGGWETQYF. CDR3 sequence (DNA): TGTGCCAGTAGTATAAGAGGGGGCTGGGAGACCCAGTACTTC.

This chain's CDR3 is CASGTGGLGYGYTF. In nucleotides, the CDR3 is TGTGCTAGTGGGACAGGGGGCTTAGGGTATGGCTACACCTTC. The chain links TRBV12-5 to TRBJ1-2; 10 nucleotides agree with TRBD1. Germline V gene lookup returns CDR1 LGHNT and CDR2 FRNRAP. The V and J ends lost 6 bases and 5 bases, in that order; junction bases with no gene match: 6. The length of the CDR3 is 14 residues.

DNA of the CDR3: TGTGCCACCGCGGGACTAGCGGGACCTTTTAATGAGCAGTTCTTC. As protein: CATAGLAGPFNEQFF. V and J are TRBV10-3 and TRBJ2-1, with 13 positions matching TRBD2. Germline lookup yields CDR1 ENHRY and CDR2 SYGVKD. J lost 7 bases, V lost 10 bases, and 10 bases had no gene match. CDR3 length equals 15 residues.

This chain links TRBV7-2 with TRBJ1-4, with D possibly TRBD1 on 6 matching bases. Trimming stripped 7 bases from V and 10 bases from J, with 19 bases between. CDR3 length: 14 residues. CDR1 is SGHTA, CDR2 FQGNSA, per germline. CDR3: CASTPGAAFGKLFF. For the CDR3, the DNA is TGTGCCAGCACCCCAGGGGCGGCTTTCGGAAAACTGTTTTTT.

CDR3 region: CASSTQGAQPQHF. CDR3 DNA: TGTGCCAGTAGTACGCAGGGGGCCCAGCCCCAGCATTTT. This rearrangement joins TRBV19 to TRBJ1-5, with TRBD1 matching over 8 bases. Germline CDR1 is LNHDA and CDR2 is SQIVND (reference sequence). Losses at the gene ends were 4 bases for V and 7 bases for J; bases not matched to a gene: 3. This CDR3 is 13 amino acids long.

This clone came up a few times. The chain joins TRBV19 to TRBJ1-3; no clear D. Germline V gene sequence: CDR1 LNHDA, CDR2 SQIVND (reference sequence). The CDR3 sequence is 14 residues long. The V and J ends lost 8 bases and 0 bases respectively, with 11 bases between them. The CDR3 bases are TGTGCCAGTTCCCGGACTACCTCTGGAAACACCATATATTTT. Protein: CASSRTTSGNTIYF.

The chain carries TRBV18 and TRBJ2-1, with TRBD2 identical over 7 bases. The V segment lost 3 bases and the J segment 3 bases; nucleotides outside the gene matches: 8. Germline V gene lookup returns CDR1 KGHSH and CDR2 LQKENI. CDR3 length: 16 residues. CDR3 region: CASSPRMGEGYNEQFF. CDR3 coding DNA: TGTGCCAGCTCACCCCGGATGGGGGAGGGCTACAATGAGCAGTTCTTC.

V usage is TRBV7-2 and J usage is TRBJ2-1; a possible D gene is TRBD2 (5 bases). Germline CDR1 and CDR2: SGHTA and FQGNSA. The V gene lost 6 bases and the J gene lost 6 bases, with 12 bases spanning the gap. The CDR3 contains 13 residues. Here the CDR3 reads CASSRRRGNEQFF. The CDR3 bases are TGTGCCAGCAGTCGCCGACGGGGCAATGAGCAGTTCTTC.

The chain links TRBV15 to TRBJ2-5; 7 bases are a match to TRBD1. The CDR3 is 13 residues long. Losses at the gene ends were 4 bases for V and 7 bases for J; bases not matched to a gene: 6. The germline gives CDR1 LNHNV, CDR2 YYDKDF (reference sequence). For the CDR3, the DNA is TGTGCCACCAGCACCACAGGGGATGGGACCCAGTACTTC. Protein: CATSTTGDGTQYF.

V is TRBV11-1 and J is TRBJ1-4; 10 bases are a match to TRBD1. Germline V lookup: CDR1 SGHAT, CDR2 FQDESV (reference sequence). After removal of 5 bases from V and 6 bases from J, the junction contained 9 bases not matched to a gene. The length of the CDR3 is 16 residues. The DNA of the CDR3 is TGTGCCAGCAGCCAACGACAGGGGGCGAGAGATGAAAAACTGTTTTTT. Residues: CASSQRQGARDEKLFF.

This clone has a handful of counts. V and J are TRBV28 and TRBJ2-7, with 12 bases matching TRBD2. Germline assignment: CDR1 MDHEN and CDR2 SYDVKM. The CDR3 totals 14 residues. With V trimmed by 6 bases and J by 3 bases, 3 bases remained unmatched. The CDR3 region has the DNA TGTGCCAGCAGCCTAGCGGGAGGGATCTACGAGCAGTACTTC. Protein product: CASSLAGGIYEQYF.

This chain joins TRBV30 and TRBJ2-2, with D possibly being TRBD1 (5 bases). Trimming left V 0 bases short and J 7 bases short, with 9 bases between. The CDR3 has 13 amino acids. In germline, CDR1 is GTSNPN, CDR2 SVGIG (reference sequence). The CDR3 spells CAWSVRAIGELFF. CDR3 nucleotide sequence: TGTGCCTGGAGTGTCAGGGCAATCGGGGAGCTGTTTTTT.

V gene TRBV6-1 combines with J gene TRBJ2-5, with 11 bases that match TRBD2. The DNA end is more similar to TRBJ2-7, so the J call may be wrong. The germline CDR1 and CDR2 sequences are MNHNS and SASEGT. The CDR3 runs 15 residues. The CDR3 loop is CASSAPLAGVYEQYF. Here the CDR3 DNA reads TGTGCCAGCAGTGCACCACTAGCGGGAGTCTACGAGCAGTACTTC.